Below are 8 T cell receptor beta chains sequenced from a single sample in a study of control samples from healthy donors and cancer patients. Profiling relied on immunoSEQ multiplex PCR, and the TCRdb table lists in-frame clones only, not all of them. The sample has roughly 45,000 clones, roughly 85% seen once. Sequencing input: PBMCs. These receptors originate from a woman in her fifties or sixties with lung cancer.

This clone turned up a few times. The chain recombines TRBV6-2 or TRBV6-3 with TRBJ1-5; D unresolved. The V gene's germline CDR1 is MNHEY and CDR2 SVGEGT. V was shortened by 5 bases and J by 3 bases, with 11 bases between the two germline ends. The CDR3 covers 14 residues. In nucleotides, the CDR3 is TGTGCCAGCAGTGCAGGACGGGACAATCAGCCCCAGCATTTT. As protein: CASSAGRDNQPQHF.

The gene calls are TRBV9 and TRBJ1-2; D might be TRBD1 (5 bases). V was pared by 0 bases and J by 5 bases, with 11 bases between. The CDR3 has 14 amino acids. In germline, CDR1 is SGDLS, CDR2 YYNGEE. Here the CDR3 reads CASSVGGVGYGYTF. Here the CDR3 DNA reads TGTGCCAGCAGCGTAGGAGGGGTTGGGTATGGCTACACCTTC.

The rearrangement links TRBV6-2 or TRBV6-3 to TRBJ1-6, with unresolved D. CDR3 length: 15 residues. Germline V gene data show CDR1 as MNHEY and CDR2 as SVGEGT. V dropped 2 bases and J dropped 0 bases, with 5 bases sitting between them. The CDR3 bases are TGTGCCAGCAGTTACAAGGACTCCTATAATTCACCCCTCCACTTT. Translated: CASSYKDSYNSPLHF.

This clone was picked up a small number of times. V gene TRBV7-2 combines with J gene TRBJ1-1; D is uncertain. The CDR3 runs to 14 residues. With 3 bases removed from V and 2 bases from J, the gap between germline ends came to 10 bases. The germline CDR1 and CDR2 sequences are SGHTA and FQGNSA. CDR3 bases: TGTGCCAGCAGCTTCGGACTCAGTAACACTGAAGCTTTCTTT. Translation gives CASSFGLSNTEAFF.

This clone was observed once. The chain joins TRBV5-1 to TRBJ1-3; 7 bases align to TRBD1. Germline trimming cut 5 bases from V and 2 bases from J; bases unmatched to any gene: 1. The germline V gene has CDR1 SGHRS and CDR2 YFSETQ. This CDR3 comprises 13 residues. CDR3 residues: CASSQGAGNTIYF. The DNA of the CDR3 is TGCGCCAGCAGTCAGGGGGCTGGAAACACCATATATTTT.

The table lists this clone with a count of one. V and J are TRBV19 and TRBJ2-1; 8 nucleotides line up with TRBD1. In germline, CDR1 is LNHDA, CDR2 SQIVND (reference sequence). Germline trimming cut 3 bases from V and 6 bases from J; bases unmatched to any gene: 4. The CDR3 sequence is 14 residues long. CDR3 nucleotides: TGTGCCAGTAGTATCCCCGGACAGGGCAATGAGCAGTTCTTC. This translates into CASSIPGQGNEQFF.

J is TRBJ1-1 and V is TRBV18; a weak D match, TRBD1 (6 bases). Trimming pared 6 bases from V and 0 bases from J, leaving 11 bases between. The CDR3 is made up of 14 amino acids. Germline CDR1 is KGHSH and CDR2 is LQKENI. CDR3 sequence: CASSTRDMNTEAFF. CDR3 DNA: TGTGCCAGCTCTACAAGGGACATGAACACTGAAGCTTTCTTT.

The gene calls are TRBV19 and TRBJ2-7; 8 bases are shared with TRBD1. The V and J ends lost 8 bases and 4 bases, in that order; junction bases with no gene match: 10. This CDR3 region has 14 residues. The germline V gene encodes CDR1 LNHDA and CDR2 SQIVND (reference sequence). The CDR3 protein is CASSQPGTGYEQYF. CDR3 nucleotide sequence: TGTGCCAGTTCGCAACCCGGGACAGGTTACGAGCAGTACTTC.